Sequencing of this TCR beta chain was carried out in a study of shared clonotypes between healthy human individuals. Study-wide points: Sharing of clonotypes among donors was expected to vary with sequencing depth. Sharing across four donors was highest in naive CD4 (around 5%) and lowest in memory CD8 (roughly 0.4%).

As to this clone: Antigen specificity is unknown.

At a deep level, the assay was run. Some clones are missing from TCRdb's copy, which holds only in-frame ones; the method was immunoSEQ multiplex PCR. The data show about 710,000 clones, roughly 73% seen once. The CDR3 is made up of 13 amino acids. V was trimmed by 5 bases and J by 4 bases, leaving 11 bases between them. Per germline, CDR1 MNHNS and CDR2 SASEGT. Source material: memory CD4+ T cells sorted from blood. Noted subset: CD45RA-negative fraction. The TCR sequence derives from a woman between 25 and 40 years old in good health. V is TRBV6-1 and J is TRBJ1-2; D gene unclear. CDR3 region: CASSTSGPYGYTF. CDR3 coding DNA: TGTGCCAGCAGTACGTCCGGGCCCTATGGCTACACCTTC.